The clone carrying this T cell receptor (beta chain) was detected ten times or more. Its antigen remains unidentified. CDR3 of TCR beta was amplified by multiplex PCR that used 32 V and 13 J primers. TCRdb independently ran MiXCR on the multiplex PCR reads; one entry per CDR3 protein. The repertoire holds approximately 9,700 distinct CDR3 sequences, with more than 25% as singletons. Template material for each sample was 600 to 750 ng of bulk tumor genomic DNA. Widely spaced biopsies, several per primary tumor, were obtained at surgery. Their non-small cell lung cancer was newly diagnosed and untreated, and the patients underwent curative surgery. This sample was taken from a study of immune heterogeneity within non-small cell lung tumors. Study-wide results and limits: Local clonality of T cells correlated moderately yet significantly with local tumor mutational burden (R about 0.34). Individual patients largely had distinct high-frequency T-cell receptor beta clonotypes from one another.

The CDR3 consists of 14 residues. The ends were cut back, 0 bases at V and 4 bases at J, with 6 bases in the middle. Per the germline V gene, CDR1 is SGHVS and CDR2 is FQNEAQ. This chain connects TRBV7-8 to TRBJ2-2; D is unresolved. Source material: lung tumor tissue. This clonotype was sampled from a woman between 45 and 65 years old with non-small cell lung cancer. CDR3 protein: CASSLAPGTGELFF. In DNA form, the CDR3 reads TGTGCCAGCAGCTTAGCTCCAGGCACCGGGGAGCTGTTTTTT.